This T cell receptor beta chain was retrieved from a study of cytomegalovirus exposure and HLA in healthy donors. Some clones are missing from TCRdb's copy, which holds only in-frame ones; the method was immunoSEQ multiplex PCR. The sample includes over 80,000 clones, 85% of them seen just once. CDR3 size: 13 residues. V lost 5 bases to trimming and J lost 7 bases; unmatched junction nucleotides: 6. The V gene's germline CDR1 is SGHVS and CDR2 FQNEAQ. The sample was PBMCs. This TCR was sampled from a man between 18 and 29 years old in good health and CMV-seropositive. The rearrangement links TRBV7-8 to TRBJ1-1; 8 nucleotides line up with TRBD1. As DNA, the CDR3 is TGTGCCAGCAGCCACGGACAGGGAGGTGAAGCTTTCTTT. Its translation: CASSHGQGGEAFF.